This TCR beta chain originates from a study of shared clonotypes between healthy human individuals. Study at large: Three men and a couple of women, aged 18 to 49, were donors.

The DNA input per sorted-subset replicate PCR was roughly 210 ng, corresponding to around 28,000 T cell genomes. Clones were sequenced by immunoSEQ multiplex PCR, and TCRdb holds only the in-frame ones, with some missing. The table includes 1,400,000 or so clones, about 98.5% detected once. A remark on this clone: The antigen remains unidentified.

Notes on the study in general: It was observed that roughly 5.1% of naive CD4 clonotypes were shared across a handful of donors. Owing to a small donor count, the genetic and exposure-history diversity represented was limited.

V dropped 0 bases and J dropped 0 bases, with 7 bases sitting between them. The CDR3 has 15 amino acids. CDR1 SGHRS and CDR2 YFSETQ come from the germline V gene. The material sequenced was naive CD4+ T cells sorted from blood. Subset of the sample: CD45RA+ positively selected. The receptor was isolated from a man under 40 in good health. V and J are TRBV5-1 and TRBJ1-3; D call uncertain. Here the CDR3 DNA reads TGCGCCAGCAGCTTGGATGCAGCCTCTGGAAACACCATATATTTT. Amino acids: CASSLDAASGNTIYF. Supplemented by reference TRBV5-1 and TRBJ1-3, the full variable domain reads KAGVTQTPRYLIKTRGQQVTLSCSPISGHRSVSWYQQTPGQGLQFLFEYFSETQRNKGNFPGRFSGRQFSNSRSEMNVSTLELGDSALYLCASSLDAASGNTIYFGEGSWLTVV.